This passage covers 18 T cell receptor beta chains from one sample sequenced in a study of blood T cell repertoires in COVID-19. Using immunoSEQ multiplex PCR, the repertoire was profiled, and TCRdb retains in-frame clones only, with some absent. The sample has 120,000 or so clones; approximately 70% are singletons. The sequenced material came from peripheral blood. The origin of the receptors is a human donor with acute or convalescent COVID-19. The donor label of this sample is uncertain.

CDR3 in amino acids: CASSPQGTGELFF. The CDR3 nucleotides read TGTGCCAGCTCACCCCAGGGTACCGGGGAGCTGTTTTTT. V gene TRBV18 combines with J gene TRBJ2-2, with D perhaps matching TRBD1 (5 bases). Looked up from germline, CDR1 is KGHSH and CDR2 is LQKENI. The length of the CDR3 is 13 residues. V lost 3 bases to trimming and J lost 5 bases, with 7 bases between them.

V is TRBV6-1 and J is TRBJ1-2; 8 bases are shared with TRBD1. With 3 bases clipped from V and 7 bases from J, the junction kept 10 bases outside the gene matches. This CDR3 is 15 amino acids long. The germline V gene has CDR1 MNHNS and CDR2 SASEGT. CDR3: CASSDGDRRSGGYTF. In DNA form, the CDR3 reads TGTGCCAGCAGTGATGGGGACAGGAGATCGGGTGGCTACACCTTC.

The rearrangement uses TRBV19 and TRBJ2-5, with 11 bases lining up with TRBD2. CDR1 and CDR2 (germline): LNHDA, SQIVND (reference sequence). V shed 6 bases and J 5 bases; nucleotides not matched to a gene: 11. The CDR3 is 16 amino acids. The CDR3 DNA reads TGTGCCAGTAGACACCTAGCGGGGGGAATCGGGGAGACCCAGTACTTC. This translates into CASRHLAGGIGETQYF.

This clone was seen only a few times. This chain links TRBV13 with TRBJ2-1; D remains unclear. CDR1 is PRHDT, CDR2 FYEKMQ, per germline (reference sequence). The CDR3 is 15 amino acids. V was cut by 0 bases and J by 6 bases, with 12 bases left in between. The CDR3: CASSLGLSSFNEQFF. In nucleotides, the CDR3 is TGTGCCAGCAGCTTAGGCCTAAGTTCGTTCAATGAGCAGTTCTTC.

This clone was detected only a few times. The rearrangement links TRBV30 to TRBJ1-3; 8 bases agree with TRBD1. Germline CDR1 reads GTSNPN; CDR2 reads SVGIG (reference sequence). The CDR3 extends over 14 amino acids. The J segment lost 4 bases and the V segment lost 4 bases, leaving 6 bases of the junction unmatched. CDR3 in DNA: TGTGCCTGGAATAGGGGGGACAGGGGAAACACCATATATTTT. This gives the protein CAWNRGDRGNTIYF. Full variable domain (outside the CDR3, taken from reference TRBV30 and TRBJ1-3): SQTIHQWPATLVQPVGSPLSLECTVEGTSNPNLYWYRQAAGRGLQLLFYSVGIGQISSEVPQNLSASRPQDRQFILSSKKLLLSDSGFYLCAWNRGDRGNTIYFGEGSWLTVV.

This chain joins TRBV5-4 and TRBJ1-2; TRBD1 matches at 8 bases. This CDR3 region has 16 residues. Looked up from germline, CDR1 is SGHNT and CDR2 is YYREEE (reference sequence). The trim removed 0 bases at V and 3 bases at J, leaving 7 bases unmatched. The CDR3 nucleotides are TGTGCCAGCAGCTTGGTGGGTCAGGGGGCTGACTATGGCTACACCTTC. It is translated as CASSLVGQGADYGYTF.

The rearrangement uses TRBV7-3 and TRBJ2-3; 12 positions match TRBD1. V trimming: 1 base; J trimming: 1 base; junction bases outside the gene matches: 6. This CDR3 region has 18 residues. The germline V gene encodes CDR1 SGHTA and CDR2 FQGTGA. The CDR3 is CASSLSGTGGAGTDTQYF. The CDR3, as DNA: TGTGCCAGCAGCTTAAGCGGGACAGGGGGCGCAGGCACAGATACGCAGTATTTT.

The chain joins TRBV5-8 to TRBJ2-5; D is perhaps TRBD1 (5 bases). This CDR3 contains 15 residues. V was pared by 0 bases and J by 2 bases, with 11 bases between. Germline loops: CDR1 SGHTS, CDR2 YDEGEE. CDR3 bases: TGTGCCAGCAGCTTGGCTCGGACATCGCAAGAGACCCAGTACTTC. Residues: CASSLARTSQETQYF.

V and J are TRBV5-1 and TRBJ1-2; possible D gene TRBD1, 6 bases. V gave up 4 bases and J gave up 7 bases, with 11 bases separating them. CDR1 and CDR2 (germline): SGHRS, YFSETQ. The CDR3 is 12 residues long. The CDR3 DNA reads TGCGCCAGCAGCAATCAGGGGTTTGGCTACACCTTC. It encodes CASSNQGFGYTF. The variable domain in full, completed from reference TRBV5-1 and TRBJ1-2, reads KAGVTQTPRYLIKTRGQQVTLSCSPISGHRSVSWYQQTPGQGLQFLFEYFSETQRNKGNFPGRFSGRQFSNSRSEMNVSTLELGDSALYLCASSNQGFGYTFGSGTRLTVV.

The chain couples TRBV7-8 to TRBJ2-7; the match to TRBD2 covers 7 bases. The CDR3 has 14 residues. CDR1 is SGHVS and CDR2 is FQNEAQ in the germline V gene. With V trimmed by 1 base and J by 5 bases, 5 bases remained unmatched. The CDR3 sequence is CASSLVGGIDEQYF. In DNA, the CDR3 is TGTGCCAGCAGCTTAGTGGGAGGGATAGACGAGCAGTACTTC. The variable domain in full, with the rest retrieved from reference TRBV7-8 and TRBJ2-7, is GAGVSQSPRYKVAKRGQDVALRCDPISGHVSLFWYQQALGQGPEFLTYFQNEAQLDKSGLPSDRFFAERPEGSVSTLKIQRTQQEDSAVYLCASSLVGGIDEQYFGPGTRLTVT.

This clone was picked up a small number of times. The chain combines TRBV6-1 with TRBJ1-1; a weak D match, TRBD1 (5 bases). The CDR3 is 13 residues long. The V end lost 1 base, the J end lost 7 bases, and 10 bases lay between the germline ends. Germline CDR1 reads MNHNS; CDR2 reads SASEGT. CDR3 amino acids: CASSEVFGGEAFF. CDR3 coding DNA: TGTGCCAGCAGTGAAGTCTTCGGGGGTGAAGCTTTCTTT.

This clone was picked up one time. This sequence joins TRBV11-2 and TRBJ1-2; D possibly corresponds to TRBD1 (5 bases). Germline V gene lookup returns CDR1 SGHAT and CDR2 FQNNGV. Trimming cost V 5 bases and J 4 bases, with 14 bases left between them. This CDR3 is built from 14 residues. CDR3: CASSPRGAGYGYTF. The CDR3 DNA reads as TGTGCCAGCAGCCCTCGCGGGGCTGGCTATGGCTACACCTTC.

The chain recombines TRBV5-6 with TRBJ1-2; perhaps TRBD1 as D (5 bases). This CDR3 region has 15 residues. V was trimmed by 4 bases and J by 8 bases, leaving 21 bases between them. Germline V CDR1 and CDR2: SGHDT, YYEEEE. The CDR3 spells CASSRFSSGGGGYTF. The DNA of the CDR3 is TGTGCCAGCAGCCGGTTCAGCTCGGGGGGAGGGGGCTACACCTTC. The entire variable domain, with the rest obtained from reference TRBV5-6 and TRBJ1-2, is as follows: DAGVTQSPTHLIKTRGQQVTLRCSPKSGHDTVSWYQQALGQGPQFIFQYYEEEERQRGNFPDRFSGHQFPNYSSELNVNALLLGDSALYLCASSRFSSGGGGYTFGSGTRLTVV.

The rearrangement links TRBV10-3 to TRBJ1-3; D gene unclear. V lost 6 bases, J lost 0 bases, and 6 bases lay in between. CDR1 and CDR2 (germline): ENHRY, SYGVKD. The CDR3 sequence is 13 residues long. This CDR3 is CAISADSGNTIYF. The CDR3 region has the DNA TGTGCCATCAGCGCAGACTCTGGAAACACCATATATTTT.

About this clone: This same CDR3 is encoded by further DNA sequences in the sample. The DNA for the CDR3 is TGTGCCAGCAGTTGGGGGACAGGGGGGGACTATGGCTACACCTTC. This sequence encodes CASSWGTGGDYGYTF. V is TRBV6-5 and J is TRBJ1-2; 11 nucleotides agree with TRBD1. V shed 4 bases and J 3 bases; nucleotides not matched to a gene: 4. The CDR3 consists of 15 residues. Germline V gene sequence: CDR1 MNHEY, CDR2 SVGAGI.

The J gene is TRBJ2-5, the V gene TRBV5-1; D is unresolved. V lost 0 bases and J 10 bases, leaving 16 bases between the germline ends. The CDR3 totals 14 residues. Germline V gene lookup returns CDR1 SGHRS and CDR2 YFSETQ. The CDR3 protein is CASSLDTPVEDQYF. The CDR3 DNA follows: TGCGCCAGCAGCTTGGATACCCCAGTTGAAGACCAGTACTTC.

On this clone: The same CDR3 arises from other DNA sequences in this sample as well. The chain is built from TRBV9 and TRBJ2-5; D might be TRBD2 (7 bases). The V end lost 0 bases, the J end lost 5 bases, and 14 bases lay between the germline ends. This CDR3 is built from 15 residues. Per germline, CDR1 SGDLS and CDR2 YYNGEE. The CDR3: CASSVGPGGYETQYF. The CDR3 DNA reads TGTGCCAGCAGCGTAGGTCCGGGGGGCTACGAGACCCAGTACTTC.

V gene TRBV6-6 combines with J gene TRBJ2-3; 11 bases map to TRBD2. The germline gives CDR1 MNHNY, CDR2 SVGAGI (reference sequence). V lost 5 bases, J lost 2 bases, and 9 bases stayed unmatched. The CDR3 consists of 17 residues. Written as DNA, the CDR3 is TGTGCCAGCAGTCCTCGTTTAGCGGGGGGGTCCACAGATACGCAGTATTTT. Its protein is CASSPRLAGGSTDTQYF.